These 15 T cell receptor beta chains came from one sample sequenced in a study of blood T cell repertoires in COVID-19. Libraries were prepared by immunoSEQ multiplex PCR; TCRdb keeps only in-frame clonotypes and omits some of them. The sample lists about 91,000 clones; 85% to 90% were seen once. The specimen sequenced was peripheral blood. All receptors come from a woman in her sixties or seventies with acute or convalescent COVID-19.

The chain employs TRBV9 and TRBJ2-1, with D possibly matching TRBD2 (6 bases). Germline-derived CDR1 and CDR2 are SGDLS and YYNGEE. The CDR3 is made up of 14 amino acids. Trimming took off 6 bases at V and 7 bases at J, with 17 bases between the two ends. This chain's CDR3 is CASTSPGLLNEQFF. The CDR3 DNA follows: TGTGCCAGCACCTCTCCGGGACTCTTGAATGAGCAGTTCTTC.

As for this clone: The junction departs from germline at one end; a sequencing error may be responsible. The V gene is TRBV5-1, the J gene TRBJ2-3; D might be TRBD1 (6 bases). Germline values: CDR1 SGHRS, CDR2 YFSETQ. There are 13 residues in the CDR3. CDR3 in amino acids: CASSLADSDEPFF. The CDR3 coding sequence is TGCGCCAGCAGCTTGGCGGACAGTGACGAACCATTTTTT.

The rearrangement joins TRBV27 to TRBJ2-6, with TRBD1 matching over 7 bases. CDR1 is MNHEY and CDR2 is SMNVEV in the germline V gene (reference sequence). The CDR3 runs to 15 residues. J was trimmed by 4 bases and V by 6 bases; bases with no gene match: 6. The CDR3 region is CASRRQGSGANVLTF. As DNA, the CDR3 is TGTGCCAGCAGGAGACAGGGCTCCGGGGCCAACGTCCTGACTTTC.

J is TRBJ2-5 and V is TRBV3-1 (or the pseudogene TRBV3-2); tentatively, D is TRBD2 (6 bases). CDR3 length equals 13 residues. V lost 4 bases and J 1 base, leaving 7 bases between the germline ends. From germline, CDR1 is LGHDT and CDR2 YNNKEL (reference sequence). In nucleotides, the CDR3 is TGTGCCAGCAGCCGCGGGACCCAAGAGACCCAGTACTTC. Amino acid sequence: CASSRGTQETQYF.

CDR3 loop: CASSLVGQGVNTEAFF. CDR3 coding DNA: TGTGCCAGCAGCTTAGTAGGACAGGGTGTGAACACTGAAGCTTTCTTT. The chain is built from TRBV5-6 and TRBJ1-1; 8 bases line up with TRBD1. Per the germline V gene, CDR1 is SGHDT and CDR2 is YYEEEE. The CDR3 contains 16 residues. The J segment lost 0 bases and the V segment lost 2 bases, leaving 6 bases of the junction unmatched. The variable domain in full, with the rest retrieved from reference TRBV5-6 and TRBJ1-1, is DAGVTQSPTHLIKTRGQQVTLRCSPKSGHDTVSWYQQALGQGPQFIFQYYEEEERQRGNFPDRFSGHQFPNYSSELNVNALLLGDSALYLCASSLVGQGVNTEAFFGQGTRLTVV.

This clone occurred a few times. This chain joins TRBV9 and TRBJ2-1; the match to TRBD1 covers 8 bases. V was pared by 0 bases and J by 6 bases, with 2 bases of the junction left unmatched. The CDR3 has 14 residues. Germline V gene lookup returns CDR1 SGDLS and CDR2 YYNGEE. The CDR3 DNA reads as TGTGCCAGCAGCGTAGGGACAGGGATCAATGAGCAGTTCTTC. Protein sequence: CASSVGTGINEQFF.

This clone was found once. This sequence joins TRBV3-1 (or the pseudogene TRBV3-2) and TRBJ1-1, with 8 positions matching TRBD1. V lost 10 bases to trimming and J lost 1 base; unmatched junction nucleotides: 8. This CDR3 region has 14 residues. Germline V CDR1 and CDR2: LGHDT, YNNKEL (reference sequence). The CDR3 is CATIDGTGNTEAFF. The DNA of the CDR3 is TGTGCCACCATAGACGGGACAGGGAACACTGAAGCTTTCTTT.

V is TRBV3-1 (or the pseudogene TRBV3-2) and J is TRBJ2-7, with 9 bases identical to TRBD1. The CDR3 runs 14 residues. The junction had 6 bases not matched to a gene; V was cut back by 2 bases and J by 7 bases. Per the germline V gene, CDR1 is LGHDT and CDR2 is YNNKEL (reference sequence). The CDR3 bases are TGTGCCAGCAGCCAAAAACAGGGGGCGAGGGAGCAGTACTTC. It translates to CASSQKQGAREQYF.

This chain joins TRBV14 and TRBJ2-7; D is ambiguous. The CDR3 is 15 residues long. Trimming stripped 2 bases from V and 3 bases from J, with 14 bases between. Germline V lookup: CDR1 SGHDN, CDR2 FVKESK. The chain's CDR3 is CASSQFDKISYEQYF. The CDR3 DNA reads TGTGCCAGCAGCCAATTCGACAAAATCAGCTACGAGCAGTACTTC.

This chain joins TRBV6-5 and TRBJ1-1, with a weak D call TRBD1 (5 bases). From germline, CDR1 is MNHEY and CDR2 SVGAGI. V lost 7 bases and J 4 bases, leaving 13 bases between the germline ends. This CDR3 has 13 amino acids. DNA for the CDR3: TGTGCCAGCAAGACGGACATTGGCACTGAAGCTTTCTTT. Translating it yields CASKTDIGTEAFF.

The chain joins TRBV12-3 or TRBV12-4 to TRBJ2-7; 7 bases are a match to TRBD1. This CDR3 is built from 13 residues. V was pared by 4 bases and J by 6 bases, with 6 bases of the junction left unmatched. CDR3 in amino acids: CASSSRTGPEQYF. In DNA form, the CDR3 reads TGTGCCAGCAGTTCCCGGACAGGTCCCGAGCAGTACTTC.

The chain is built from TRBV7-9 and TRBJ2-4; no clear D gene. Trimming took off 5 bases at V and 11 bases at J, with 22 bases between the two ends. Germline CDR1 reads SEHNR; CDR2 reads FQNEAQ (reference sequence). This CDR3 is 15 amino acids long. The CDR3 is CASSPTITLQELQYF. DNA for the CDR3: TGTGCCAGCAGCCCAACCATCACCCTTCAAGAGCTTCAGTACTTC.

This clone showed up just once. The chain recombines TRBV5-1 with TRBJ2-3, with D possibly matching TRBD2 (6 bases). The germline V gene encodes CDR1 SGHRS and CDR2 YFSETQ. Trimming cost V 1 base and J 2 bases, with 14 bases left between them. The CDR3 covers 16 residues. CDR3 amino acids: CASSLYFSGVTDTQYF. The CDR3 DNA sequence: TGCGCCAGCAGCTTGTATTTTAGCGGAGTCACAGATACGCAGTATTTT.

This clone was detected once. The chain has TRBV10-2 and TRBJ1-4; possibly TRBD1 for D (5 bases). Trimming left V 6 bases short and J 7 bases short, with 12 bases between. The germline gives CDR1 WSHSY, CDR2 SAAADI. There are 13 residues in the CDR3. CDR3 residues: CASRTERIEKLFF. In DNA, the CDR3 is TGCGCCAGCAGGACAGAGCGAATTGAAAAACTGTTTTTT.

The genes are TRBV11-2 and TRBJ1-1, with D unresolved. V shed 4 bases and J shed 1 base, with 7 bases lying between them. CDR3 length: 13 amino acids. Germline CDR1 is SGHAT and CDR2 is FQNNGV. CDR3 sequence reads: CASSSGRNTEAFF. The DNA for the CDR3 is TGTGCCAGCAGCTCTGGGCGGAACACTGAAGCTTTCTTT. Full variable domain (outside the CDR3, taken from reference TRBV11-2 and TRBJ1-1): EAGVAQSPRYKIIEKRQSVAFWCNPISGHATLYWYQQILGQGPKLLIQFQNNGVVDDSQLPKDRFSAERLKGVDSTLKIQPAKLEDSAVYLCASSSGRNTEAFFGQGTRLTVV.